This TCR beta chain was documented in a study of cytomegalovirus exposure and HLA in healthy donors. Background on the study: Earlier findings included about 120 million unique TCR beta sequences obtained from 150 million to 200 million T cells. Study conclusions and caveats: Associated with cytomegalovirus, according to the listing, were around 160 TCR beta chains.

PCR employed 60 Vbeta and 13 Jbeta primers. TCRdb's copy holds only in-frame clones and misses some; the assay was immunoSEQ multiplex PCR. The data contain under 130,000 clones, approximately 73% of them singletons. The donors comprised healthy bone marrow donors. With respect to this clone: The antigen is unknown.

The sequence was obtained from a woman younger than 30 in good health and CMV-seropositive. The sample consisted of PBMCs.

Here the CDR3 reads CASSQDRLVGGTYEQYF. The DNA for the CDR3 is TGCGCCAGCAGCCAAGATCGGTTGGTCGGGGGGACCTACGAGCAGTACTTC. This chain connects TRBV4-3 to TRBJ2-7, with 7 bases matching TRBD2. V gave up 0 bases and J gave up 2 bases; unmatched junction bases: 10. The CDR3 extends over 17 amino acids. Looked up from germline, CDR1 is LGHNA and CDR2 is YSLEER.